What follows are 5 T cell receptor beta chains derived from one specimen sequenced in a study of shared clonotypes between healthy human individuals (dated by TCRdb to between 2020 and 2021). CD8 naive samples consisted of CD45RO-negative cells that were positively selected for CCR7, yielding a CD45RA+CCR7+ population without TemRA cells. Libraries were built with the immunoSEQ multiplex PCR assay. The clones in this table, taken by TCRdb from immuneACCESS, are in-frame only. Not every clone is retained; where verified, under half of the shortfall comes from an unresolved V gene, and the cause of the rest is unknown. In all, the sample holds about 610,000 clones, and around 96% of those were seen once. Jointly, the top ten make up around 0.1% of the sample. Sequenced: naive CD8+ T cells sorted from blood. This sample's cell subset or site label indicates: CD45RA+CCR7+. These receptors were taken from a woman in her twenties or thirties in good health.

This clone is a singleton in its sample. J is TRBJ2-7 and V is TRBV21-1; the DNA was not compared with TRBD1, the D call given in the table. TRBV21-1 is a pseudogene segment. This CDR3 has 14 residues. The chain's CDR3 is CAIRGGQGAGEQYF. The CDR3 DNA reads as TGTGCCATCCGAGGGGGACAGGGAGCTGGGGAGCAGTACTTC.

This clone was observed a single time. J is TRBJ1-1 and V is TRBV7-9; TRBD1 is a possible D gene (5 bases). The germline V gene has CDR1 SEHNR and CDR2 FQNEAQ (reference sequence). The CDR3 totals 15 residues. Trimming removed 4 bases from V and 5 bases from J, with 17 bases in between. CDR3: CASSSISRKGTEAFF. CDR3 coding DNA: TGTGCCAGCAGCTCGATCTCCCGGAAGGGGACTGAAGCTTTCTTT.

This chain uses TRBV5-6 with TRBJ2-1; TRBD2 agrees at 12 bases. The CDR3 covers 15 residues. Germline trimming cut 4 bases from V and 4 bases from J; bases unmatched to any gene: 3. Germline CDR1 is SGHDT and CDR2 is YYEEEE. DNA of the CDR3: TGTGCCAGCAGCGAGACTAGCGGGAGTTACAATGAGCAGTTCTTC. As protein: CASSETSGSYNEQFF.

This chain links TRBV13 with TRBJ2-1; a possible D gene is TRBD2 (5 bases). Germline V gives CDR1 PRHDT, CDR2 FYEKMQ (reference sequence). The V and J ends lost 5 bases and 10 bases respectively, with 15 bases between them. This CDR3 is built from 13 residues. The CDR3, as DNA: TGTGCCAGCAGCCCACCTCCTAGCAGCGAGCAGTTCTTC. It is translated as CASSPPPSSEQFF.

The rearrangement uses TRBV7-9 and TRBJ2-2; 9 bases are shared with TRBD1. The CDR3 runs 17 residues. Germline CDR1 is SEHNR and CDR2 is FQNEAQ (reference sequence). The V segment lost 5 bases and the J segment 0 bases; nucleotides outside the gene matches: 7. The CDR3 region has the DNA TGTGCCAGCAGCGAAGGGACAGGGCCCGCGAACACCGGGGAGCTGTTTTTT. Residues: CASSEGTGPANTGELFF.